This TCR beta chain was observed in a study of T-cell memory formation after mild COVID-19. TCRdb re-called the 5' RACE reads with MiXCR, one entry per CDR3 protein. In the table there are hundreds of thousands of distinct CDR3 sequences, less than 20% of which are singletons. This CDR3 spans 14 amino acids. Germline V lookup: CDR1 MNHNY, CDR2 SVGAGI (reference sequence). Germline trimming cut 5 bases from V and 6 bases from J; bases unmatched to any gene: 7. This TCR derives from a man younger than 35 who had mild COVID-19 (a few samples of this study predate the infection). Cell type and time point are not known. The V gene is TRBV6-6, the J gene TRBJ1-5; 7 positions agree with TRBD1. Sequencing used PBMCs or a T cell subset sorted from them (not recorded which). This CDR3 reads CASSDLTGVQPQHF. The CDR3 DNA follows: TGTGCCAGCAGTGATCTTACAGGGGTTCAGCCCCAGCATTTT.